This is a list of T cell receptor beta chains from one sample in a study of CD8+CD57+ T cells in acquired aplastic anemia. TCRdb reprocessed the reads with MiXCR, giving one entry per CDR3 protein. Of about 81,000 distinct CDR3 sequences listed, 40% to 55% were seen once; the top ten hold about 68%. Sequenced sample: sorted CD4+, CD8+, or CD8+CD57+ T cells (not recorded which) from PBMCs. The receptors originated from a human donor in good health, serving as a control. The conserved cysteine and the conserved F or W are not part of the CDR3 here.

V	J	CDR3
TRBV6-1	TRBJ2-7	ASSVNFGGTALAYEQY
TRBV4-3	TRBJ2-6	ASSPGTGGANVLT
TRBV9	TRBJ2-2	ASTKTGITGELF
TRBV29-1	TRBJ2-7	SVRTGSGEQY
TRBV25-1	TRBJ1-1	ASRSDSPNTEAF
TRBV15	TRBJ2-5	ATSRSNSGEETQY
TRBV20-1	TRBJ1-1	SARSDRGDTEAF
TRBV6-2/TRBV6-3	TRBJ1-6	ASSYGRGSDSPLH
TRBV19	TRBJ2-5	ASSSGWRQY
TRBV27	TRBJ1-1	ASSPGTQTREAF
TRBV6-5	TRBJ1-1	ASTNLMNTEAF
TRBV13	TRBJ2-3	ASSPPWRRRTDTQY
TRBV25-1	TRBJ2-7	ASSEFVTDEQY
TRBV10-3	TRBJ1-1	ASEGRGGTEAF
TRBV19	TRBJ1-5	ASSIEVASPQPQH
TRBV14	TRBJ2-7	ASSPGPLHKPYEQY
TRBV15	TRBJ2-5	ATSRTGFQETQY
TRBV24-1	TRBJ2-1	AVGSGAYNEQF
TRBV27	TRBJ1-6	ASGWEGRTWNSPLH
TRBV10-3	TRBJ1-2	AISESRTAPYGYT
TRBV6-1	TRBJ1-1	ASSDDWGQDNTEAF
TRBV25-1	TRBJ1-2	AVSEGGNGYT
TRBV12-3/TRBV12-4	TRBJ1-2	ASSSGPYGYT
TRBV3-1	TRBJ1-1	ASSHPVTGKIEAF
TRBV20-1	TRBJ1-1	SASSLQGPNTEAF
TRBV29-1	TRBJ2-3	SVEAPQSPTDTQY
TRBV25-1	TRBJ1-6	ASSRAGVGSPLH
TRBV7-8	TRBJ1-5	ASSLMRRANQPQH
TRBV25-1	TRBJ2-7	ASSDVYEQY
TRBV2	TRBJ1-2	ASRATGDDGYT
TRBV19	TRBJ1-1	ASSIQGVAEAF
TRBV10-1	TRBJ2-1	AGSYSGQEF
TRBV24-1	TRBJ1-1	ATPGRENTEAF
TRBV7-6	TRBJ2-7	ASSPGQSYEQR
TRBV12-3/TRBV12-4	TRBJ1-6	ASSRDSQNSPLH
TRBV27	TRBJ2-7	ASSFQRGEQY
TRBV19	TRBJ1-2	ASTQRGANYGYT
TRBV11-2	TRBJ1-2	ASSLGGTLNYGYT
TRBV7-2	TRBJ2-1	ASSLGGTEQF
TRBV19	TRBJ2-2	ASSARDAGELF
TRBV29-1	TRBJ2-7	SVAQGFDEQY
TRBV7-9	TRBJ2-7	ASGTSWAYEQY
TRBV6-1	TRBJ2-5	ASSPASGGQETQY
TRBV29-1	TRBJ2-7	SVGSGSRDEQY
TRBV7-9	TRBJ1-1	ASSPGANTEAF
TRBV29-1	TRBJ1-2	SSGGGGRTNYGYT
TRBV14	TRBJ2-7	ASNPGSYEQY
TRBV29-1	TRBJ1-1	SGVQGATEAF
TRBV29-1	TRBJ2-6	SARLGSGANVLT
TRBV20-1	TRBJ1-1	SARDLGQWNTEAF
TRBV10-3	TRBJ1-2	AISAGAGLYGYT
TRBV7-9	TRBJ2-7	ASSLSRAFGEQY
TRBV11-2	TRBJ2-3	ASSLIAGGRDTQY
TRBV15	TRBJ1-2	ATSRGADSGNT